These T cell receptor beta chains were read from a single sample in a study of cytomegalovirus exposure and HLA in healthy donors. Clones were read by immunoSEQ multiplex PCR, and TCRdb kept only the in-frame ones, dropping some. This table has about 160,000 clones, about two thirds appearing once. Material: PBMCs. These receptors were obtained from a woman aged 25 to 45 in good health and CMV-seronegative. Both conserved end residues are part of each CDR3. The D gene is left open where the match is weak. Clone sizes are given selectively: once, few, many, or a class where the clone is expanded.

cdr3_nt	cdr3_aa	d_call	clone_size	v_call	j_call
TGCGCCAGCAGCTGGGGAGGTGTAGCGGGAGTGGTAGTAGAGACCCAGTACTTC	CASSWGGVAGVVVETQYF	TRBD2	-	TRBV5-1	TRBJ2-5
TGTGCCAGCAGTCCTAGACAGGGTAGTAACTATGGCTACACCTTC	CASSPRQGSNYGYTF	TRBD1	-	TRBV2	TRBJ1-2
TGTGCCAGCAGCTTTACAGGAATCGCTGGGGCCAACGTCCTGACTTTC	CASSFTGIAGANVLTF	-	-	TRBV5-6	TRBJ2-6
TGTGCCAGCAGCGTAGACAGTTTTGACAATGAGCAGTTCTTC	CASSVDSFDNEQFF	-	-	TRBV9	TRBJ2-1
TGCGCCAGCAGCCAAGTAACAGGGGGATCTGAAGCTTTCTTT	CASSQVTGGSEAFF	TRBD1	-	TRBV4-3	TRBJ1-1
TGTGCCAGCAGTCCCTGGGCGGGAGGAGAGACCCAGTACTTC	CASSPWAGGETQYF	TRBD2	-	TRBV28	TRBJ2-5
TGTGCCCGCCTGACAGGGAACGGAAACACCATATATTTT	CARLTGNGNTIYF	TRBD1	-	TRBV2	TRBJ1-3
TGTGCCAGCAGCTTCGGGAGTCCGACCTACGAGCAGTACTTC	CASSFGSPTYEQYF	-	-	TRBV6-6	TRBJ2-7
TGTGCCAGCCATCCCGGGACAGGGGGATACGAGCAGTACTTC	CASHPGTGGYEQYF	TRBD1	few	TRBV27	TRBJ2-7
TGTGCCTGGCTGGAATGGGCTAGCGGGGGGAACACCGGGGAGCTGTTTTTT	CAWLEWASGGNTGELFF	TRBD2	-	TRBV30	TRBJ2-2
TGTGCCATCAGTGAGGCCAGGGGGCTAGACGTTCAGCCCCAGCATTTT	CAISEARGLDVQPQHF	TRBD1	few	TRBV10-3	TRBJ1-5
TGTGCCAGCAGTTCAGGACTAGCAGGCGTGACCCAGTACTTC	CASSSGLAGVTQYF	TRBD2	-	TRBV6-6	TRBJ2-5
TGTGCCAGCAGCTCCTCGACACCTTCAGGTGACGAGCAGTACTTC	CASSSSTPSGDEQYF	-	-	TRBV11-3	TRBJ2-7
TGCGCCAGCAGCCAGCCCCTAGCGGGAGCCGGCAATGAGCAGTTCTTC	CASSQPLAGAGNEQFF	TRBD2	-	TRBV4-3	TRBJ2-1
TGTGCCAGCGCCGAGTACGGGGATGGGGTGGCTTTCTTT	CASAEYGDGVAFF	-	-	TRBV27	TRBJ1-1
TGTGCCAGCAGTTCTCCTACCGGGACAGGGTCCTACGAGCAGTACTTC	CASSSPTGTGSYEQYF	TRBD1	-	TRBV28	TRBJ2-7
TGCGCCAGCAGCCAAGATTTTTTAGGACTCGAGACATACGAGCAGTACTTC	CASSQDFLGLETYEQYF	-	-	TRBV4-3	TRBJ2-7
TGTGCCAGCAGTTTATCGGTCAGCAATCAGCCCCAGCATTTT	CASSLSVSNQPQHF	-	-	TRBV28	TRBJ1-5
TGTGCCAGCAGCGTAGTAGGGACTGCTGAAGCTTTCTTT	CASSVVGTAEAFF	-	few	TRBV9	TRBJ1-1
TGTGCCAGCAGCTTAACCACAGGGTCCCACTACGAGCAGTACTTC	CASSLTTGSHYEQYF	-	few	TRBV5-5	TRBJ2-7
TGTGCCAGCAGCGCGCCGGGGGGAGAGACCCAGTACTTC	CASSAPGGETQYF	TRBD2	-	TRBV11-3	TRBJ2-5
TGTGCCAGCAGTCCCCGGGACAGGGGTCGGGATCAGCCCCAGCATTTT	CASSPRDRGRDQPQHF	TRBD1	-	TRBV6-6	TRBJ1-5
TGTGCCAGCAGCTTATACCGGGGGGCTGGGGCTGAAGCTTTCTTT	CASSLYRGAGAEAFF	-	-	TRBV7-2	TRBJ1-1
TGTGCCACCAGCAGAGATAGGGGGACGGAGAGAGGCTACACCTTC	CATSRDRGTERGYTF	-	-	TRBV15	TRBJ1-2
TGTGCCATCAGTGAGGGTAGAGGGACACCAAAGCGCGGCTACACCTTC	CAISEGRGTPKRGYTF	-	-	TRBV10-3	TRBJ1-2
TGTGCCAGCAGTTCCGGGACTCCCTTCTTAAATCAGCCCCAGCATTTT	CASSSGTPFLNQPQHF	-	-	TRBV5-5	TRBJ1-5
TGTGCCAGCAGCTTAACCGGAGAAAGTGAAGCTTTCTTT	CASSLTGESEAFF	-	-	TRBV7-2	TRBJ1-1
TGTGCCAGCAGCCTTACAGGGGCCGGCTACACCTTC	CASSLTGAGYTF	TRBD1	-	TRBV7-9	TRBJ1-2
TGTGCCAGCTATCAAGCAGGGCATCCCCAGCATTTT	CASYQAGHPQHF	-	many	TRBV28	TRBJ1-5
TGCAGCGTTGTGCGGGTGGAACTCACAGATACGCAGTATTTT	CSVVRVELTDTQYF	-	-	TRBV29-1	TRBJ2-3
TGCGCCAGCAGCTTGGAGAGGGCGAATGAAAAACTGTTTTTT	CASSLERANEKLFF	-	-	TRBV5-1	TRBJ1-4
TGCGCCAGCAGCTTGGCGTCGACAGCTAAAGCCTACGAGCAGTACTTC	CASSLASTAKAYEQYF	-	-	TRBV5-1	TRBJ2-7
TGTGCCAGCAGCAAGGACAGGGCAGATACGCAGTATTTT	CASSKDRADTQYF	TRBD1	-	TRBV6-4	TRBJ2-3
TGTGCCAGCAGCGTAGCTGACAGACTAGCAGACAATGAGCAGTTCTTC	CASSVADRLADNEQFF	TRBD2	few	TRBV9	TRBJ2-1
TGTGCCAGCAGGAGGGGGGGCGATGAGCAGTTCTTC	CASRRGGDEQFF	-	once	TRBV6-1	TRBJ2-1
TGTGCCAGCAGCTTAGGCGGTGGTCTATCCTACAATGAGCAGTTCTTC	CASSLGGGLSYNEQFF	-	-	TRBV7-8	TRBJ2-1
TGTGCCAGCAGTGAGGGACAGTCCGACCCTTACAATGAGCAGTTCTTC	CASSEGQSDPYNEQFF	TRBD1	few	TRBV6-4	TRBJ2-1
TGTGCCAGCAGCTTAGACCACAGGGACACTGAAGCTTTCTTT	CASSLDHRDTEAFF	-	-	TRBV11-2	TRBJ1-1
TGTTCCAGCAGTCTTCGAGACCGCGGAGCTTTCTTT	CSSSLRDRGAFF	-	-	TRBV7-9	TRBJ1-1
TGTGCCAGTAAATACAGGGTCGCCTACAATGAGCAGTTCTTC	CASKYRVAYNEQFF	-	-	TRBV19	TRBJ2-1
TGTGCCTGGAGTGTTGGTGGGGTCCTAGCGGGGGCCAGCAAGTTT	CAWSVGGVLAGASKF	TRBD2	few	TRBV30	TRBJ2-3
TGTGCCAGCAGCTTCTCCGGGACTGATCAGCCCCAGCATTTT	CASSFSGTDQPQHF	-	-	TRBV7-2	TRBJ1-5